The present TCR beta chain was sequenced within a study of metastatic and nonmetastatic thyroid tumors. This clone was counted ten times or more. This may be a read error, as it is one base from a much larger clone. With MiXCR, TCRdb called clones anew from the PCR reads. The sample has 19,000 or so clones; around a quarter are singletons. The CDR3 covers 13 residues. Trimming removed 8 bases at V and 0 bases at J, with 10 bases between. Looked up from germline, CDR1 is MNHEY and CDR2 is SMNVEV (reference sequence). All patients were untreated before thyroid surgery. This rearrangement joins TRBV27 to TRBJ1-1, with a weak D call TRBD1 (5 bases). The TCR comes from a female donor with papillary thyroid cancer or a benign thyroid nodule (not recorded which). Some clones in this sample may be carry-over from other donors' samples. The sample comprised tumor tissue. The CDR3 loop is CASGGRLNTEAFF. DNA of the CDR3: TGTGCCAGCGGGGGAAGACTGAACACTGAAGCTTTCTTT.